This T cell receptor (beta chain) was sequenced for a study of Graves' ophthalmopathy and Graves' hyperthyroidism. Trimming left V 6 bases short and J 2 bases short, with 11 bases between. This CDR3 region has 13 residues. Germline CDR1 and CDR2: LGHNT and FRNRAP. Transcripts of RNA were the source for amplifying TCR beta CDR3 regions. First-round RT-PCR relied on HTBI primers, and a second-round multiplex PCR came next. TCRdb recomputed calls from the multiplex PCR reads with MiXCR, one row per CDR3 protein. The table shows 620,000 or so distinct CDR3 sequences, with roughly 20% occurring only once. The material sequenced was peripheral blood. The chain carries TRBV12-5 and TRBJ2-7; D is perhaps TRBD1 (5 bases). This receptor was taken from a woman aged 18-30 years with stable Graves' hyperthyroidism. Some clones in this sample may be carry-over from other donors' samples. In DNA form, the CDR3 reads TGTGCTAGTGGCTCAGGGTACCCCTACGAGCAGTACTTC. This gives the protein CASGSGYPYEQYF.